This T cell receptor beta chain stems from a study of blood T cell repertoires in COVID-19. In germline, CDR1 is ENHRY, CDR2 SYGVKD. V dropped 7 bases and J dropped 2 bases, with 15 bases sitting between them. The CDR3 has 15 amino acids. In the source study's methods: Estimation of nucleated cell counts was performed using reference gene primer amplification. Data came from immunoSEQ multiplex PCR; TCRdb stores just in-frame clones and leaves some out. V, J and clone size are taken as reported in that table, and D and trimming were inferred from the DNA itself. Of about 130,000 clones listed, about 81% were seen once; the top ten hold roughly 15%.

The sequence came from a man aged 25 to 45 with COVID-19, enrolled during active disease. The chain couples TRBV10-3 to TRBJ2-1; a weak D match, TRBD2 (6 bases). The sequenced sample was peripheral blood. The CDR3 here is CAIKNGGATYNEQFF. DNA of the CDR3: TGTGCCATCAAAAATGGCGGGGCCACCTACAATGAGCAGTTCTTC.